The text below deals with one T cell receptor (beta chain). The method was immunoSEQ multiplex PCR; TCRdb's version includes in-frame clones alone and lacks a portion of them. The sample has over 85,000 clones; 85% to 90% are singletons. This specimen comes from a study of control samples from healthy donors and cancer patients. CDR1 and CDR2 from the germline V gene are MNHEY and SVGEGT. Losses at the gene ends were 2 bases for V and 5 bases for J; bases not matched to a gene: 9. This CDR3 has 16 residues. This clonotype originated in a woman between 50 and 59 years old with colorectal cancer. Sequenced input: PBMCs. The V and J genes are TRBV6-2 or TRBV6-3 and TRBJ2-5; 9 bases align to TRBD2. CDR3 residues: CASSYGALAGRETQYF. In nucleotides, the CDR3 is TGTGCCAGCAGTTACGGGGCTCTAGCGGGGCGGGAGACCCAGTACTTC.